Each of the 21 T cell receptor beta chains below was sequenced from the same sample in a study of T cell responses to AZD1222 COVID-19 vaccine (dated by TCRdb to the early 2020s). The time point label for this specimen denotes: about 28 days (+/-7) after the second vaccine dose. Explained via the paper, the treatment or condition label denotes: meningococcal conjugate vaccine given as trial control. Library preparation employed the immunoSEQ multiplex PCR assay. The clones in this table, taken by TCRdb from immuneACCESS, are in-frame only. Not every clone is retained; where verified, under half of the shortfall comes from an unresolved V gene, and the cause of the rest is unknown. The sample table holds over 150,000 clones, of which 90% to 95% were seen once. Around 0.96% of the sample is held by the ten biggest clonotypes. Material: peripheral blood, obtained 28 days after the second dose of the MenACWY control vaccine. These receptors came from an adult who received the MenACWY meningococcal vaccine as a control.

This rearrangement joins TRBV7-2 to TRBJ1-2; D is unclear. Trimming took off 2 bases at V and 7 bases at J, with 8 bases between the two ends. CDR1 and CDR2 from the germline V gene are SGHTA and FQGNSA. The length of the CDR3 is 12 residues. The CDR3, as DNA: TGTGCCAGCAGCTTAAGTGATGTTGGCTACACCTTC. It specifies CASSLSDVGYTF.

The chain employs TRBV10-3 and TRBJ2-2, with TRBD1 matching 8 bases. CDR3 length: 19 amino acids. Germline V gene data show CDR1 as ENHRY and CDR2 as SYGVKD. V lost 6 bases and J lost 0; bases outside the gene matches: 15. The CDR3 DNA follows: TGTGCCATCAGACCTCGGGACAGGCGGACAAAGACGAACACCGGGGAGCTGTTTTTT. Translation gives CAIRPRDRRTKTNTGELFF.

As DNA, the CDR3 is TGTGCCAGCAGCTTGGACAGGGATCCTGAAGCTTTCTTT. It specifies CASSLDRDPEAFF. The J gene is TRBJ1-1, the V gene TRBV5-6, with a possible D match to TRBD1 (6 bases). Germline V gene lookup returns CDR1 SGHDT and CDR2 YYEEEE. This CDR3 is 13 amino acids long. Trimming took off 0 bases at V and 6 bases at J, with 9 bases between the two ends.

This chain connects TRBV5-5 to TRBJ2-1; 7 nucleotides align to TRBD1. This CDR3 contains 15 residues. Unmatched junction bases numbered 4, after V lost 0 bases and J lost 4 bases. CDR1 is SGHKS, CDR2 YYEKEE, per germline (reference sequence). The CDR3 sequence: CASSLGQGEYNEQFF. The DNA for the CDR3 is TGTGCCAGCAGCTTGGGTCAGGGGGAGTACAATGAGCAGTTCTTC.

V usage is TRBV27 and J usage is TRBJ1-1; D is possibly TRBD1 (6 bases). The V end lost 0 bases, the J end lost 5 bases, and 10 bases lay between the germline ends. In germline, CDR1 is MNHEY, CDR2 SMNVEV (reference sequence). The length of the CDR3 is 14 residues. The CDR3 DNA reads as TGTGCCAGCAGTTTATCCAGGGGAGGAACTGAAGCTTTCTTT. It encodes CASSLSRGGTEAFF.

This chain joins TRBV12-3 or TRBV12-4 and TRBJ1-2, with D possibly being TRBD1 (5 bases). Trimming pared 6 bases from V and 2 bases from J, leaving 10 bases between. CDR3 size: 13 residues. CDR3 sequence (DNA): TGTGCCAGCAGCCTAGACAGAAACTATGGCTACACCTTC. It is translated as CASSLDRNYGYTF.

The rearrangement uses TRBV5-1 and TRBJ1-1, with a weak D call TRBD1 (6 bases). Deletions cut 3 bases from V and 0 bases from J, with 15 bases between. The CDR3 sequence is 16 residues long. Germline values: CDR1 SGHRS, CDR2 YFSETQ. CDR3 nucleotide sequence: TGCGCCAGCAGCTCGACAGGCGTATTTATGAACACTGAAGCTTTCTTT. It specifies CASSSTGVFMNTEAFF. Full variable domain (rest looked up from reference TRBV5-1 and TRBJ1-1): KAGVTQTPRYLIKTRGQQVTLSCSPISGHRSVSWYQQTPGQGLQFLFEYFSETQRNKGNFPGRFSGRQFSNSRSEMNVSTLELGDSALYLCASSSTGVFMNTEAFFGQGTRLTVV.

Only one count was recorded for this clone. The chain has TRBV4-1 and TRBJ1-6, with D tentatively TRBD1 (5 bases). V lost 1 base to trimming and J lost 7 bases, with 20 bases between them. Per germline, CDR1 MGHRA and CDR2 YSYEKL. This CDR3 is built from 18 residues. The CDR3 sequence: CASSQVDMGLFGNSPLHF. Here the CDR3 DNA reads TGCGCCAGCAGCCAAGTCGATATGGGGCTCTTCGGGAATTCACCCCTCCACTTT.

Here the CDR3 DNA reads TGCAGTGCTACTGACAGGGGGCGAGGAAACACCATATATTTT. The encoded protein is CSATDRGRGNTIYF. The rearrangement links TRBV20-1 to TRBJ1-3; 10 nucleotides match TRBD1. Germline V lookup: CDR1 DFQATT, CDR2 SNEGSKA (reference sequence). This CDR3 has 14 residues. V was clipped by 4 bases and J by 4 bases; unmatched bases: 4.

CDR3 bases: TGCGCCAGCAGCCAAGACAGACAGGGTGGGTACGAGCAGTACTTC. Its translation: CASSQDRQGGYEQYF. J is TRBJ2-7 and V is TRBV4-3, with 7 bases matching TRBD1. CDR3 length equals 15 residues. The germline V gene has CDR1 LGHNA and CDR2 YSLEER. V was pared by 0 bases and J by 4 bases, with 6 bases of the junction left unmatched.

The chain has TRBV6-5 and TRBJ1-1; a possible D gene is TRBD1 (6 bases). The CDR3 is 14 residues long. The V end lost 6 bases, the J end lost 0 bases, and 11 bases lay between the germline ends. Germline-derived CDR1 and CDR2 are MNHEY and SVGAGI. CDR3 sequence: CASRAQGLNTEAFF. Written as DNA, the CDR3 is TGTGCCAGCAGGGCACAGGGTCTGAACACTGAAGCTTTCTTT.

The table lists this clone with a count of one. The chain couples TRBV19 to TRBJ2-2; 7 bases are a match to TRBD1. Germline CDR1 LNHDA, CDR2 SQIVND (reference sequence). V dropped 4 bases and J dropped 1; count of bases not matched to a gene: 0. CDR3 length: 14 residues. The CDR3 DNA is TGTGCCAGTAGTAGACAGGGGAACACCGGGGAGCTGTTTTTT. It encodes CASSRQGNTGELFF.

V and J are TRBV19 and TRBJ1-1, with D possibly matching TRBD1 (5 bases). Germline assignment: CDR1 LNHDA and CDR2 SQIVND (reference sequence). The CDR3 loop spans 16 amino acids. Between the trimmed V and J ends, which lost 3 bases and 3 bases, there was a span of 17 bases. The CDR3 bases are TGTGCCAGTAGTATCGGGGAGAACCGGGGGTACACTGAAGCTTTCTTT. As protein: CASSIGENRGYTEAFF.

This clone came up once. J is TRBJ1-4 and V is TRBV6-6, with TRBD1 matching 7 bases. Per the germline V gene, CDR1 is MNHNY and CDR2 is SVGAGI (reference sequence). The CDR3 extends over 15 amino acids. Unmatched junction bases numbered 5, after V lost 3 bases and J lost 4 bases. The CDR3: CASSYGDSVNEKLFF. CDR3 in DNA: TGTGCCAGCAGTTATGGGGACAGCGTTAATGAAAAACTGTTTTTT.

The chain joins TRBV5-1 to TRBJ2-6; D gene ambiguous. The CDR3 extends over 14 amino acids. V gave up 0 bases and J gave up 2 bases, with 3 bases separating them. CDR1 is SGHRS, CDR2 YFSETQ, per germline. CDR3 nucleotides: TGCGCCAGCAGCTTGGTTCCTGGGGCCAACGTCCTGACTTTC. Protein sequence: CASSLVPGANVLTF.

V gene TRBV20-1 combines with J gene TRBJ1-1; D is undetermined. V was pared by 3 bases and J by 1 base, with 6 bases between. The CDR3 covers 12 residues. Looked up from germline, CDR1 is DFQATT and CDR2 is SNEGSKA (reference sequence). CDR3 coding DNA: TGCAGTGCTAGTCGGGGGAACACTGAAGCTTTCTTT. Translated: CSASRGNTEAFF.

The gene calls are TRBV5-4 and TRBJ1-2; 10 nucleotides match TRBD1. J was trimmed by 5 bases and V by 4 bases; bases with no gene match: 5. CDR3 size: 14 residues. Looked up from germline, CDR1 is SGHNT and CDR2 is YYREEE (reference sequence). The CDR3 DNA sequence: TGTGCCAGCAGCCCACCGGGACAGGGGTATGGCTACACCTTC. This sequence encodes CASSPPGQGYGYTF.

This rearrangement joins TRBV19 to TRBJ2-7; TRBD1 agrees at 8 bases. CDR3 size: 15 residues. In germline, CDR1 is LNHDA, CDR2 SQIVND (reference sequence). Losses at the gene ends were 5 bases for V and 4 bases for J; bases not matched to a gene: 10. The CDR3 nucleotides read TGTGCCAGTAGTGCAAACAGGGGGTACCAATACGAGCAGTACTTC. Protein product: CASSANRGYQYEQYF.

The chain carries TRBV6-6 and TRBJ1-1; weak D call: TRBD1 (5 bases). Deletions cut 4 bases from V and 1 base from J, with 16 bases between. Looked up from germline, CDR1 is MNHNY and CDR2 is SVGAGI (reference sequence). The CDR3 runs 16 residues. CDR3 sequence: CASSWGGTDQNTEAFF. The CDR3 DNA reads TGTGCCAGCAGTTGGGGGGGAACGGACCAGAACACTGAAGCTTTCTTT.

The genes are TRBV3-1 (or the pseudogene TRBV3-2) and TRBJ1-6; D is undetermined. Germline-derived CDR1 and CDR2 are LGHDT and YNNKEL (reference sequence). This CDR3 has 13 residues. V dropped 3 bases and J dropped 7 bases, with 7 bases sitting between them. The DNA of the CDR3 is TGTGCCAGCAGCCAGGTGGGGAATTCACCCCTCCACTTT. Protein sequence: CASSQVGNSPLHF.

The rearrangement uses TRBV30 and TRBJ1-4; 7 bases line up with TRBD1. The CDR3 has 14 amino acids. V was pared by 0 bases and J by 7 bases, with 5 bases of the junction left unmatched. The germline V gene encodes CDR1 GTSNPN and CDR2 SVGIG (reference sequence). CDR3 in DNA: TGTGCCTGGAGTGTACATACAGGGGTTGAAAAACTGTTTTTT. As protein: CAWSVHTGVEKLFF.